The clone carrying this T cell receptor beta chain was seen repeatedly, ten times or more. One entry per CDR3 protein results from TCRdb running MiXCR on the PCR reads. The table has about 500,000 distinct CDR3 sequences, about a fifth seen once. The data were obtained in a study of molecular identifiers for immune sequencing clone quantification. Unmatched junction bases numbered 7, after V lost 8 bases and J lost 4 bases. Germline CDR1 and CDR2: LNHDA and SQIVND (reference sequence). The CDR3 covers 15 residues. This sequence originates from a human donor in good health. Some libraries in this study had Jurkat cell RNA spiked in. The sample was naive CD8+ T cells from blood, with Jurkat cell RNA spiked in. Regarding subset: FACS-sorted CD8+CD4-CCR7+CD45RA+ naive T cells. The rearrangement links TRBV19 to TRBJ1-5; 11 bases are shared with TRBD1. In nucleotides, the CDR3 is TGTGCCAGTTCCACCGGGACAGGGGGGAATCAGCCCCAGCATTTT. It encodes CASSTGTGGNQPQHF.